These T cell receptor beta chains were read from a single sample in a study of T cell responses to AZD1222 COVID-19 vaccine. The data were produced by immunoSEQ multiplex PCR, yet TCRdb's version contains in-frame clones alone and is incomplete. The repertoire has around 95,000 clones, 88% of them found once; the top ten carry around 1.8%. Sample: peripheral blood, taken on day 0 of AZD1222 vaccination. Receptor source: an adult in good health. The CDR3 runs from the conserved cysteine through the conserved F or W. The D gene is left open where the match is weak. The size field is filled for only some rows; it gives once, few, many or a size class.

J gene | D gene | V gene | clone size | CDR3 length | CDR3 DNA | CDR3 protein
TRBJ2-1 | TRBD2 | TRBV4-1 | - | 16 | TGCGCCAGCAGCCATCCTGGCGGGAGCCCCGGGGGGGAGCAGTTCTTC | CASSHPGGSPGGEQFF
TRBJ2-7 | - | TRBV19 | once | 15 | TGTGCCAGTAGTATAGATCAAGGGCTGAGCTACGAGCAGTACTTC | CASSIDQGLSYEQYF
TRBJ1-4 | - | TRBV7-9 | - | 14 | TGTGCCAGCAGCCTTATGGGACCTAATGAAAAACTGTTTTTT | CASSLMGPNEKLFF
TRBJ2-7 | - | TRBV19 | once | 15 | TGTGCCAGTAGTATAGGCACAGTCCTCTCCTACGAGCAGTACTTC | CASSIGTVLSYEQYF
TRBJ2-1 | - | TRBV24-1 | - | 18 | TGTGCCACCAGTGATTTTAAGTTAGCTTCTAGCTCCTACAATGAGCAGTTCTTC | CATSDFKLASSSYNEQFF
TRBJ2-7 | - | TRBV5-4 | - | 15 | TGTGCCAGCAGCTTAGGGGACCCGAGCTCCTACGAGCAGTACTTC | CASSLGDPSSYEQYF
TRBJ2-1 | - | TRBV19 | once | 14 | TGTGCCAGTAGTTGGGGGCGGTCAGGAGATGAGCAGTTCTTC | CASSWGRSGDEQFF
TRBJ2-1 | - | TRBV7-7 | - | 16 | TGTGCCAGCAGCACGACAGCGTCTCGCTCCTACAATGAGCAGTTCTTC | CASSTTASRSYNEQFF
TRBJ2-7 | - | TRBV12-3/TRBV12-4 | - | 13 | TGTGCCAGCAGTTTACTAAGTTACAACGAGCAGTACTTC | CASSLLSYNEQYF
TRBJ2-6 | - | TRBV6-2/TRBV6-3 | - | 13 | TGTGCCAGCAGTTGGTCTGGGGCCAACGTCCTGACTTTC | CASSWSGANVLTF
TRBJ2-7 | - | TRBV10-3 | - | 12 | TGTGCCATCAGTGAGGGAGACTACGAGCAGTACTTC | CAISEGDYEQYF
TRBJ2-5 | TRBD2 | TRBV6-5 | - | 13 | TGTGCCAGCGGGGGACTAGCGGTAGAGACCCAGTACTTC | CASGGLAVETQYF
TRBJ1-1 | - | TRBV6-5 | - | 11 | TGTGCCAGCAGGTCCCTAGAGGTAGCTTTCTTT | CASRSLEVAFF
TRBJ1-3 | - | TRBV7-8 | - | 16 | TGTGCCAGCAGCCTATATACTCTAAGCTCTGGAAACACCATATATTTT | CASSLYTLSSGNTIYF
TRBJ1-5 | - | TRBV6-5 | - | 14 | TGTGCCAGCAGGGGGGTGACAAGCAATCAGCCCCAGCATTTT | CASRGVTSNQPQHF
TRBJ2-7 | TRBD1 | TRBV7-8 | - | 14 | TGTGCCAGCAGCCGAGGACAGGGGTTGTGGGAGCAGTACTTC | CASSRGQGLWEQYF
TRBJ1-3 | TRBD1 | TRBV4-3 | - | 15 | TGCGCCAGCAGCCCTGGGACAGGACCTGGAAACACCATATATTTT | CASSPGTGPGNTIYF
TRBJ1-2 | - | TRBV2 | - | 15 | TGTGCTCGGGGCAAGGGATCGACTGGTAACTATGGCTACACCTTC | CARGKGSTGNYGYTF
TRBJ1-2 | - | TRBV19 | once | 18 | TGTGCCAGTAGTATAGTAGTCTTGGGACTGCGGGGGAACTATGGCTACACCTTC | CASSIVVLGLRGNYGYTF
TRBJ2-2 | - | TRBV30 | - | 13 | TGTGCCTGGAGTGTGCAGACCCCCGGGGAGCTGTTTTTT | CAWSVQTPGELFF
TRBJ2-1 | TRBD2 | TRBV9 | - | 15 | TGTGCCAGCAGCATTACTAGCGGGGAGGGTCGGGAGCAGTTCTTC | CASSITSGEGREQFF
TRBJ2-5 | TRBD1 | TRBV30 | - | 14 | TGTGCCTGGAGTGGAGGGGGCGGGCGAGAGACCCAGTACTTC | CAWSGGGGRETQYF
TRBJ2-7 | - | TRBV3-1/TRBV3-2 | - | 13 | TGTGCCAGCAGCCTATCCAGGGGTGGCGAGCAGTACTTC | CASSLSRGGEQYF
TRBJ1-5 | - | TRBV6-5 | - | 13 | TGTGCCAGCAGGCTAACAGGGAATCAGCCCCAGCATTTT | CASRLTGNQPQHF
TRBJ1-6 | TRBD1 | TRBV6-2/TRBV6-3 | - | 15 | TGTGCCAGCAGTTACGAGACAGGGTATAATTCACCCCTCCACTTT | CASSYETGYNSPLHF
TRBJ2-1 | - | TRBV5-6 | - | 16 | TGTGCCAGCAGCTTGAAAGGTCAGCGGCCTAACAATGAGCAGTTCTTC | CASSLKGQRPNNEQFF
TRBJ2-2 | TRBD2 | TRBV13 | - | 16 | TGTGCCAGCAGCTCCAGCGGGAGAGGTGCCACCGGGGAGCTGTTTTTT | CASSSSGRGATGELFF
TRBJ1-1 | - | TRBV7-2 | - | 17 | TGTGCCAGCAGCTTAGACACAGGGAGGACGGGCAGGGGTGAAGCTTTCTTT | CASSLDTGRTGRGEAFF
TRBJ2-5 | TRBD2 | TRBV30 | - | 17 | TGTGCCTGGAGTAGCGGGGCCGACATCGGGAAGGGAAAGACCCAGTACTTC | CAWSSGADIGKGKTQYF
TRBJ2-1 | - | TRBV4-3 | - | 15 | TGCGCCAGCAGCCAAGAGAGGGTCGGAGCAAGTGAGCAGTTCTTC | CASSQERVGASEQFF
TRBJ2-1 | TRBD2 | TRBV7-3 | - | 14 | TGTGCCAGCAGCTTCGGGACTAGCGATAATGAGCAGTTCTTC | CASSFGTSDNEQFF
TRBJ2-1 | TRBD2 | TRBV12-5 | - | 17 | TGTGCTAGTGGTTTTACAGCGGGAGAGGGCCCCGTCTATGAGCAGTTCTTC | CASGFTAGEGPVYEQFF
TRBJ1-1 | TRBD1 | TRBV7-9 | once | 14 | TGTGCCAGCAGTATACAGGGGGCGCAAACTGAAGCTTTCTTT | CASSIQGAQTEAFF
TRBJ1-1 | - | TRBV5-8 | - | 13 | TGTGCCAGCAGCTCCGACATGAACACTGAAGCTTTCTTT | CASSSDMNTEAFF
TRBJ2-2 | - | TRBV19 | - | 13 | TGTGCCAGTAGGGGGACAACCACCGGGGAGCTGTTTTTT | CASRGTTTGELFF
TRBJ2-1 | - | TRBV5-1 | - | 14 | TGCGCCAGCGCCGGTGGGAAAGGGTACAATGAGCAGTTCTTC | CASAGGKGYNEQFF
TRBJ2-3 | TRBD2 | TRBV7-3 | - | 18 | TGTGCCAGCAGCTTATATCCGACTAGCGGGAGGGCCAAAGATACGCAGTATTTT | CASSLYPTSGRAKDTQYF
TRBJ2-7 | - | TRBV11-3 | - | 14 | TGTGCCAGCAGCTTAAGACGAAGCTCCTACGAGCAGTACTTC | CASSLRRSSYEQYF
TRBJ1-1 | - | TRBV4-2 | - | 14 | TGTGCCAGCAGCAAGGACCTCTGGAACACTGAAGCTTTCTTT | CASSKDLWNTEAFF
TRBJ1-5 | - | TRBV19 | - | 13 | TGTGCCAGTAGCGGGAGAGTGAATCAGCCCCAGCATTTT | CASSGRVNQPQHF
TRBJ1-1 | - | TRBV7-8 | few | 13 | TGTGCTATTGGACAGTTCGGGGACACTGAAGCTTTCTTT | CAIGQFGDTEAFF
TRBJ1-2 | TRBD1 | TRBV5-1 | - | 16 | TGCGCCAGCAGCCCTACCCCGGGACAGGGTAGCTATGGCTACACCTTC | CASSPTPGQGSYGYTF
TRBJ2-7 | - | TRBV10-3 | - | 14 | TGTGCCACCAAGATAGCGGCGAGTTCCTACGAGCAGTACTTC | CATKIAASSYEQYF
TRBJ2-1 | TRBD2 | TRBV28 | - | 17 | TGTGCCAGCAGTTTCTTCATGGGACTAGCGGGAGTAAATGAGCAGTTCTTC | CASSFFMGLAGVNEQFF
TRBJ2-5 | - | TRBV5-8 | - | 15 | TGTGCCAGCAGCTTGGAGGGGGGGCGCAGAGAGACCCAGTACTTC | CASSLEGGRRETQYF
TRBJ2-7 | TRBD2 | TRBV6-2/TRBV6-3 | once | 16 | TGTGCCAGCAGTTACCCCCTAGCGGGCCCTCCGTACGAGCAGTACTTC | CASSYPLAGPPYEQYF